This T cell receptor (beta chain) was retrieved from a study of vaccination and CD4 T cells after COVID-19. Overall study: Control cultures used a CEFX viral epitope pool, an HIV-1 Nef peptide pool, or no peptide. Study-level results: For SARS-CoV-2-reactive clonotypes, the median went from approximately 21 to 38, a nonsignificant increase.

This clonotype has only one observation. Its antigen remains unidentified. Time point denoted: late sampling 161 to 241 days after vaccination in a few convalescent patients. The treatment here: roughly 10-day PBMC culture with coronavirus spike peptide pools or control peptides (ViraFEST assay). PBMCs, plated at roughly 2 million per well, were grown in the presence of around 10 IU/ml IL-2 and 9 to 10 ug/ml peptide pools. Sequencing of the DNA from cultured CD4+ T cells was carried out with the Oncomine TCR Beta short-read assay. TCRdb redid the calling of the PCR reads with MiXCR, one entry per CDR3 protein. In the table there are about 16,000 distinct CDR3 sequences, over 35% of which are singletons. The CDR3 is 14 amino acids. CDR1 and CDR2 (germline): DFQATT, SNEGSKA (reference sequence). The V end lost 3 bases, the J end lost 0 bases, and 12 bases lay between the germline ends.

Here the sequenced sample was CD4+ T cells from blood, cultured in vitro, taken about 7 months after SARS-CoV-2 vaccination. The TCR was taken from a human donor who had recovered from COVID-19. The chain links TRBV20-1 to TRBJ2-7; weak D call: TRBD1 (6 bases). As DNA, the CDR3 is TGCAGTGCTAGGTTCCAGGGGTTCTCCTACGAGCAGTACTTC. Translated: CSARFQGFSYEQYF.